This is a list of T cell receptor beta chains from one sample in a study of T cells in Graves' hyperthyroidism and ophthalmopathy. One entry per CDR3 protein, called by TCRdb with MiXCR from the multiplex PCR reads. The repertoire holds 250,000 to 300,000 distinct CDR3 sequences, with 13% to 15% as singletons. The specimen sequenced was blood. These receptors were taken from a woman aged 40-49 years with Graves' hyperthyroidism that later progressed to Graves' ophthalmopathy. Both conserved end residues are part of each CDR3. D genes are given only for firm matches. Size tells how often a clone was seen (once, few, many) or the class of an expanded clone, and some rows leave it out.

d_gene: .
j_gene: TRBJ2-1
abundance: many
v_gene: TRBV29-1
CDR3aa: CSVDGALNEQFF
CDR3nt: TGCAGCGTTGATGGGGCACTCAATGAGCAGTTCTTC

d_gene: TRBD1
j_gene: TRBJ2-2
abundance: many
v_gene: TRBV9
CDR3aa: CASSYTGGSYTGELFF
CDR3nt: TGTGCCAGCAGCTATACAGGGGGCAGCTACACCGGGGAGCTGTTTTTT

d_gene: TRBD1
j_gene: TRBJ1-1
abundance: many
v_gene: TRBV5-6
CDR3aa: CASSLKPGQIEAFF
CDR3nt: TGTGCCAGCAGCTTAAAACCGGGACAGATTGAAGCTTTCTTT

d_gene: TRBD2
j_gene: TRBJ2-1
abundance: few
v_gene: TRBV11-1
CDR3aa: CASSATPPSAGVYNEQFF
CDR3nt: TGTGCCAGCAGTGCAACCCCACCCTCAGCGGGAGTCTACAATGAGCAGTTCTTC

d_gene: .
j_gene: TRBJ2-2
abundance: many
v_gene: TRBV10-3
CDR3aa: CAISDSRRNTGELFF
CDR3nt: TGTGCCATCAGTGACTCCCGACGGAACACCGGGGAGCTGTTTTTT

d_gene: .
j_gene: TRBJ2-3
abundance: many
v_gene: TRBV20-1
CDR3aa: CSAPPTAGFSTDTQYF
CDR3nt: TGCAGTGCTCCCCCGACAGCCGGTTTTAGCACAGATACGCAGTATTTT

d_gene: TRBD1
j_gene: TRBJ1-5
abundance: many
v_gene: TRBV18
CDR3aa: CASSPQDRAFNQPQHF
CDR3nt: TGTGCCAGCTCACCACAAGACAGGGCTTTCAATCAGCCCCAGCATTTT

d_gene: TRBD2
j_gene: TRBJ2-5
abundance: medium-sized
v_gene: TRBV7-2
CDR3aa: CASSLSSGRSYETQYF
CDR3nt: TGTGCCAGCAGTCTATCTAGCGGGAGAAGCTATGAGACCCAGTACTTC

d_gene: TRBD2
j_gene: TRBJ2-3
abundance: .
v_gene: TRBV5-6
CDR3aa: CASSYSLAGADPDTQYF
CDR3nt: TGTGCCAGCAGCTACTCACTAGCGGGAGCGGATCCAGATACGCAGTATTTT

d_gene: .
j_gene: TRBJ1-1
abundance: many
v_gene: TRBV5-6
CDR3aa: CASSYPGKNTEAFF
CDR3nt: TGTGCCAGCAGCTACCCAGGGAAGAACACTGAAGCTTTCTTT

d_gene: .
j_gene: TRBJ2-1
abundance: many
v_gene: TRBV28
CDR3aa: CASSPLYNEQFF
CDR3nt: TGTGCCAGCAGCCCACTCTACAATGAGCAGTTCTTC

d_gene: .
j_gene: TRBJ2-7
abundance: many
v_gene: TRBV27
CDR3aa: CASSPGSGPSVDYEQYF
CDR3nt: TGTGCCAGCAGTCCGGGGTCCGGTCCTAGTGTAGACTACGAGCAGTACTTC

d_gene: TRBD2
j_gene: TRBJ2-1
abundance: many
v_gene: TRBV11-2
CDR3aa: CASRGVGGAHEQFF
CDR3nt: TGTGCCAGCAGGGGGGTGGGAGGGGCTCATGAGCAGTTCTTC

d_gene: .
j_gene: TRBJ1-1
abundance: many
v_gene: TRBV20-1
CDR3aa: CSAPKPGLANTEAFF
CDR3nt: TGCAGTGCTCCTAAGCCGGGACTTGCGAACACTGAAGCTTTCTTT

d_gene: TRBD2
j_gene: TRBJ2-7
abundance: many
v_gene: TRBV5-1
CDR3aa: CASSLGPLAGGPYEQYF
CDR3nt: TGCGCCAGCAGCTTGGGGCCATTAGCGGGAGGTCCATACGAGCAGTACTTC

d_gene: .
j_gene: TRBJ2-1
abundance: many
v_gene: TRBV11-2
CDR3aa: CASSRTGLLIQGGNEQFF
CDR3nt: TGTGCCAGCAGCCGTACGGGTCTGCTCATCCAGGGGGGCAATGAGCAGTTCTTC

d_gene: TRBD2
j_gene: TRBJ2-1
abundance: many
v_gene: TRBV7-7
CDR3aa: CASSLRTSAIEQFF
CDR3nt: TGTGCTAGCAGCCTTCGGACTAGCGCCATTGAGCAGTTCTTC

d_gene: TRBD2
j_gene: TRBJ2-7
abundance: many
v_gene: TRBV2
CDR3aa: CASSWGGRSSYEQYF
CDR3nt: TGTGCCAGCAGTTGGGGCGGGAGGAGCTCCTACGAGCAGTACTTC

d_gene: .
j_gene: TRBJ2-5
abundance: many
v_gene: TRBV11-2
CDR3aa: CASSLGPGAAPKTQYF
CDR3nt: TGTGCCAGCAGCTTAGGACCAGGGGCGGCTCCGAAGACCCAGTACTTC

d_gene: TRBD1
j_gene: TRBJ2-7
abundance: .
v_gene: TRBV20-1
CDR3aa: CSARVAGGFGEQYF
CDR3nt: TGCAGTGCTAGGGTGGCAGGGGGCTTCGGTGAGCAGTACTTC

d_gene: .
j_gene: TRBJ2-1
abundance: few
v_gene: TRBV4-2
CDR3aa: CASSQAGNPSHEQFF
CDR3nt: TGTGCCAGCAGCCAAGCGGGAAACCCTAGCCATGAGCAGTTCTTC

d_gene: .
j_gene: TRBJ2-4
abundance: few
v_gene: TRBV5-1
CDR3aa: CASSYAGSGIQYF
CDR3nt: TGCGCCAGCAGTTATGCAGGGTCGGGCATTCAGTACTTC

d_gene: .
j_gene: TRBJ2-2
abundance: .
v_gene: TRBV7-9
CDR3aa: CASSFPGATGELFF
CDR3nt: TGTGCCAGCAGCTTTCCCGGGGCCACCGGGGAGCTGTTTTTT

d_gene: .
j_gene: TRBJ2-7
abundance: many
v_gene: TRBV19
CDR3aa: CASSPRTVNEQYF
CDR3nt: TGTGCCAGTAGTCCTCGGACTGTGAACGAGCAGTACTTC

d_gene: .
j_gene: TRBJ1-3
abundance: many
v_gene: TRBV30
CDR3aa: CACDMGGNTIYF
CDR3nt: TGTGCCTGCGACATGGGGGGGAACACCATATATTTT

d_gene: .
j_gene: TRBJ2-5
abundance: many
v_gene: TRBV6-1
CDR3aa: CASMIRSFIGETQYF
CDR3nt: TGTGCCAGCATGATTCGATCTTTTATAGGGGAGACCCAGTACTTC

d_gene: .
j_gene: TRBJ2-2
abundance: many
v_gene: TRBV13
CDR3aa: CASSLGPAARESGELFF
CDR3nt: TGTGCCAGCAGCTTGGGCCCAGCGGCCCGAGAGAGCGGGGAGCTGTTTTTT

d_gene: .
j_gene: TRBJ1-1
abundance: many
v_gene: TRBV4-1
CDR3aa: CASGSGTEAFF
CDR3nt: TGCGCCAGCGGATCGGGCACTGAAGCTTTCTTT

d_gene: .
j_gene: TRBJ1-2
abundance: .
v_gene: TRBV9
CDR3aa: CASSVTPRTEPTNYGYTF
CDR3nt: TGTGCCAGCAGCGTCACTCCCAGGACGGAACCTACAAACTATGGCTACACCTTC

d_gene: TRBD1
j_gene: TRBJ1-1
abundance: many
v_gene: TRBV27
CDR3aa: CASSLYPGTGVPEAFF
CDR3nt: TGTGCCAGCAGTTTATACCCCGGGACAGGGGTACCTGAAGCTTTCTTT

d_gene: .
j_gene: TRBJ1-6
abundance: .
v_gene: TRBV11-2
CDR3aa: CASSTTGFDNSPLHF
CDR3nt: TGTGCCAGCAGCACGACAGGTTTTGACAATTCACCCCTCCACTTT

d_gene: .
j_gene: TRBJ2-3
abundance: .
v_gene: TRBV5-5
CDR3aa: CASSGDKYGDTQYF
CDR3nt: TGTGCCAGCAGCGGGGACAAATACGGCGATACGCAGTATTTT